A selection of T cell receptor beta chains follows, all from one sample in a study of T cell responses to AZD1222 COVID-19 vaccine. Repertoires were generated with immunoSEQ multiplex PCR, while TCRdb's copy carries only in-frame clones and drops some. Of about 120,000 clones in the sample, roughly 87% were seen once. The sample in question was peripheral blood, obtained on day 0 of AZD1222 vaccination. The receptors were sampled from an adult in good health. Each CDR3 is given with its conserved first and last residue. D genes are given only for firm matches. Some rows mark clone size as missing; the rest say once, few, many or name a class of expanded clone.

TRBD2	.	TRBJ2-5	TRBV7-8	CASSLAFRLAGPKETQYF	TGTGCCAGCAGCTTAGCATTTAGACTAGCGGGGCCAAAAGAGACCCAGTACTTC
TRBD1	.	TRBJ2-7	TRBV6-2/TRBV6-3	CASSGGTGVDEQYF	TGTGCCAGCAGCGGCGGGACAGGGGTCGACGAGCAGTACTTC
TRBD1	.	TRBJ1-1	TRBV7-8	CASNPGGRTGTEAFF	TGTGCCAGCAACCCAGGGGGTCGGACTGGCACTGAAGCTTTCTTT
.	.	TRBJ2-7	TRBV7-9	CASSLGTPSSYEQYF	TGTGCCAGCAGCTTAGGGACACCGAGCTCCTACGAGCAGTACTTC
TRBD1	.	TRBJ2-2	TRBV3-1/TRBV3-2	CAATATGTGAPPNTGELFF	TGTGCCGCGACCGCTACCGGGACAGGGGCGCCCCCGAACACCGGGGAGCTGTTTTTT
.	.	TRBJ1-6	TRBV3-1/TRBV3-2	CASSQTRLSPLHF	TGTGCCAGCAGCCAAACCCGCCTTTCACCCCTCCACTTT
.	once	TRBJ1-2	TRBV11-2	CASSFHLVYGYTF	TGTGCCAGCAGCTTTCATTTGGTGTATGGCTACACCTTC
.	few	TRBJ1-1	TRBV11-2	CASSLGDGRDTEAFF	TGTGCCAGCAGCTTAGGTGACGGGAGGGACACTGAAGCTTTCTTT
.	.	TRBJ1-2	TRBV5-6	CASSTGTGRVTF	TGTGCCAGCAGCACGGGTACGGGGAGGGTGACCTTC
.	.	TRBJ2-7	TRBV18	CASSPSGLSYEQYF	TGTGCCAGCTCACCATCTGGACTTAGTTACGAGCAGTACTTC
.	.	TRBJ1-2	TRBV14	CASSHQQFPLYGYTF	TGTGCCAGCAGCCACCAACAATTCCCCCTCTATGGCTACACCTTC
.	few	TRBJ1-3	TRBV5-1	CASSLDVAGSGNTIYF	TGCGCCAGCAGCTTGGATGTTGCAGGCTCTGGAAACACCATATATTTT